This T cell receptor (beta chain) was profiled in a study of T cells after yellow fever vaccination. For the study at large: Fractions with few cells were prepared using SMART-Seq v4 Ultra Low Input. Whole-study findings and limits: The secondary response peaked faster, at day 5 versus 15, but was weaker.

Germline CDR1 SGHRS, CDR2 YFSETQ. Trimming cost V 0 bases and J 0 bases, with 10 bases left between them. The CDR3 is made up of 16 amino acids. This clonotype was counted many times. The antigen is undetermined. Synthesis of TCR cDNA relied on 5'RACE template switching, which attached a universal primer site and UMIs. TCRdb reprocessed the 5' RACE reads with MiXCR, giving one entry per CDR3 protein. Of around 320,000 distinct CDR3 sequences in the sample, about 10% are singletons; the top ten hold 3% to 3.5%. Sequencing used CD4+ T cells sorted from PBMCs, obtained 45 days after the yellow fever booster vaccination. This receptor was identified in a man younger than 35 who received the YFV17D yellow fever vaccine. The chain has TRBV5-1 and TRBJ1-3; weak D call: TRBD1 (5 bases). The CDR3 DNA follows: TGCGCCAGCAGCTTGGAGGGACTAAACTCTGGAAACACCATATATTTT. Amino acid sequence: CASSLEGLNSGNTIYF.